The following is a T cell receptor beta chain sequence with its context. Its antigen is still unknown. The memory T cells were sequenced right after ex vivo isolation, without culture. V dropped 4 bases and J dropped 3; count of bases not matched to a gene: 6. The CDR3 has 15 residues. Germline V gives CDR1 LNHDA, CDR2 SQIVND (reference sequence). The data derive from a study of CD4 T cell repertoires in COVID-19. About the research overall: Relabeled CFSE-low cells, IL-2-expanded for about 10 days, met spikes from other coronaviruses. Whole-study results and caveats: Some SARS-CoV-2 clonotypes, between roughly 6 and 25%, recurred in SARS-CoV and/or HKU1 cultures. Two or all three memory subsets shared several highly expanded SARS-CoV-2-reactive clonotypes.

Sequencing used immunoSEQ multiplex PCR; TCRdb keeps in-frame clones, though not all of them. Of over 20,000 clones detected, roughly 87% appear once; the ten largest clones hold around 0.58%. This chain connects TRBV19 to TRBJ2-7; 10 bases match TRBD1. The clonotype comes from a human donor who had COVID-19. The material was central memory CD4+ T cells from blood, obtained before the COVID-19 pandemic. CDR3 nucleotide sequence: TGTGCCAGTAGTACCCGGGACAGGGGTATCTACGAGCAGTACTTC. It specifies CASSTRDRGIYEQYF.